These 32 T cell receptor beta chains share one sample of origin, sequenced in a study of shared clonotypes between healthy human individuals (dated by TCRdb to 2019 to 2021). Receptors were amplified or captured by the immunoSEQ multiplex PCR assay. TCRdb's version of the immuneACCESS table is confined to in-frame rearrangements and falls short of the full clone set. An unresolved V gene accounts for under half of the shortfall where checked; the remainder is of unknown origin. This sample holds 550,000 to 700,000 clones; 55% to 85% were observed only once. The ten largest make up roughly 1.9% of the sample. Sequences were obtained from memory CD4+ T cells sorted from blood. The cell subset or site label on this specimen signifies: CD45RA-negative fraction. These receptors were obtained from a woman aged 25 to 39 in good health.

The chain recombines TRBV9 with TRBJ2-7; D ambiguous. The CDR3 spans 15 residues. Germline assignment: CDR1 SGDLS and CDR2 YYNGEE. Trimming stripped 4 bases from V and 4 bases from J, with 18 bases between. CDR3 bases: TGTGCCAGCAGCCCGACGGGTCGGTCCTCTTACGAGCAGTACTTC. This codes for CASSPTGRSSYEQYF.

V usage is TRBV10-2 and J usage is TRBJ2-1; 7 bases match TRBD1. The CDR3 is 13 residues long. With 6 bases clipped from V and 8 bases from J, the junction kept 7 bases outside the gene matches. From germline, CDR1 is WSHSY and CDR2 SAAADI. The CDR3 DNA reads as TGCGCCAGCAGGTCGGGACAGTTACATGAGCAGTTCTTC. Amino acids: CASRSGQLHEQFF.

This chain joins TRBV5-1 and TRBJ2-3; 12 bases are a match to TRBD2. Trimming removed 4 bases from V and 5 bases from J; junction bases left unmatched: 8. The CDR3 length is 16 residues. Germline CDR1 SGHRS, CDR2 YFSETQ. DNA of the CDR3: TGCGCCAGCAGCCAAGGACTAGCGGGGATGGGAGATACGCAGTATTTT. It specifies CASSQGLAGMGDTQYF.

The rearrangement joins TRBV6-5 to TRBJ1-3, with D hard to call. Trimming stripped 2 bases from V and 0 bases from J, with 8 bases between. The CDR3 is 15 amino acids. Looked up from germline, CDR1 is MNHEY and CDR2 is SVGAGI. CDR3 residues: CASSYRPGSGNTIYF. The DNA for the CDR3 is TGTGCCAGCAGTTACCGACCCGGCTCTGGAAACACCATATATTTT.

A word on this clone: At one end, the junction sequence differs from germline, possibly due to a read error. This sequence joins TRBV5-4 and TRBJ2-3; D might be TRBD2 (6 bases). This CDR3 region has 16 residues. Germline CDR1 SGHNT, CDR2 YYREEE (reference sequence). The CDR3 reads CASRLGGGISTDTQYF. The CDR3, as DNA: TGTGCCAGCAGGTTGGGTGGCGGGATTAGCACAGATACGCAGTATTTT.

This CDR3 reads CASSITETGDIQYF. DNA of the CDR3: TGTGCCAGCAGCATAACTGAGACAGGCGACATTCAGTACTTC. The chain links TRBV7-9 to TRBJ2-4; TRBD1 might be the D (6 bases). V shed 5 bases and J shed 8 bases, with 16 bases lying between them. The CDR3 has 14 amino acids. Germline CDR1 is SEHNR and CDR2 is FQNEAQ (reference sequence).

This clone was counted between two and nine times. The genes are TRBV7-9 and TRBJ2-2, with D possibly being TRBD1 or TRBD2 (5 bases each). The CDR3 sequence is 12 residues long. V was clipped by 7 bases and J by 6 bases, with 9 bases between them. Germline values: CDR1 SEHNR, CDR2 FQNEAQ (reference sequence). CDR3 in amino acids: CASTRDAGELFF. Here the CDR3 DNA reads TGTGCCAGCACCAGGGACGCCGGGGAGCTGTTTTTT.

The V call is TRBV6-1, the J call TRBJ2-7, with D hard to call. The germline gives CDR1 MNHNS, CDR2 SASEGT. The CDR3 spans 14 residues. Deletions cut 1 base from V and 4 bases from J, with 11 bases between. The CDR3 here is CASSEGNVLYEQYF. CDR3 in DNA: TGTGCCAGCAGTGAAGGTAACGTCCTATACGAGCAGTACTTC.

A few counts support this clone. The same CDR3 is also encoded by other DNA sequences in this sample. This chain connects TRBV10-2 to TRBJ2-7; D is perhaps TRBD1 (6 bases). Trimming removed 0 bases at V and 7 bases at J, with 10 bases between. The germline V gene encodes CDR1 WSHSY and CDR2 SAAADI. The CDR3 loop spans 13 amino acids. CDR3 bases: TGCGCCAGCAGTGAGTCAGGGGGAAGAGAGCAGTACTTC. This gives the protein CASSESGGREQYF.

The V gene is TRBV12-5, the J gene TRBJ2-1; D may correspond to TRBD1 or TRBD2 (5 bases each). This CDR3 region has 16 residues. The germline V and J ends were trimmed by 3 bases and 5 bases, with 17 bases remaining between them. Germline lookup yields CDR1 LGHNT and CDR2 FRNRAP. The CDR3 DNA sequence: TGTGCTAGTGGTTTTATAAGGGACGGGGTTCACAATGAGCAGTTCTTC. It translates to CASGFIRDGVHNEQFF. Looking up the rest from reference TRBV12-5 and TRBJ2-1 gives the full variable domain: DARVTQTPRHKVTEMGQEVTMRCQPILGHNTVFWYRQTMMQGLELLAYFRNRAPLDDSGMPKDRFSAEMPDATLATLKIQPSEPRDSAVYFCASGFIRDGVHNEQFFGPGTRLTVL.

The chain links TRBV5-1 to TRBJ2-7; TRBD1 matches at 8 bases. Germline V gene data show CDR1 as SGHRS and CDR2 as YFSETQ. Trimming removed 2 bases from V and 4 bases from J; junction bases left unmatched: 8. The CDR3 has 15 amino acids. CDR3 protein: CASSFDRGPEYEQYF. The CDR3 DNA reads as TGCGCCAGCAGCTTTGACAGGGGCCCCGAGTACGAGCAGTACTTC.

This chain joins TRBV7-2 and TRBJ2-2; D could derive from TRBD1 or TRBD2 (5 bases each). Germline V gene lookup returns CDR1 SGHTA and CDR2 FQGNSA. This CDR3 contains 14 residues. Trimming shortened V by 4 bases and J by 7 bases, and 13 bases separated the two germline ends. The CDR3 loop reads CASSYRRGYGELFF. For the CDR3, the DNA is TGTGCCAGCAGCTATCGTCGGGGCTACGGGGAGCTGTTTTTT.

V and J are TRBV30 and TRBJ2-1, with D perhaps TRBD2 (5 bases). Trimming cost V 1 base and J 2 bases, with 12 bases left between them. The CDR3 contains 15 residues. In germline, CDR1 is GTSNPN, CDR2 SVGIG (reference sequence). This CDR3 is CAWSEFGIPYNEQFF. The CDR3 DNA reads as TGTGCCTGGAGTGAGTTCGGGATCCCCTACAATGAGCAGTTCTTC.

CDR3 in amino acids: CASTPSGSGYNEQFF. Written as DNA, the CDR3 is TGTGCCAGTACGCCTAGCGGGAGTGGGTACAATGAGCAGTTCTTC. The rearrangement joins TRBV19 to TRBJ2-1; 10 bases are a match to TRBD2. The V and J ends lost 7 bases and 4 bases, in that order; junction bases with no gene match: 7. The CDR3 extends over 15 amino acids. Germline CDR1 is LNHDA and CDR2 is SQIVND (reference sequence).

The chain is built from TRBV5-1 and TRBJ2-7, with 9 bases matching TRBD1. The V gene's germline CDR1 is SGHRS and CDR2 YFSETQ. The CDR3 has 16 amino acids. Unmatched junction bases numbered 11, after V lost 2 bases and J lost 5 bases. The CDR3 region is CASSFWNRGRGDEQYF. CDR3 nucleotide sequence: TGCGCCAGCAGCTTTTGGAACAGGGGGCGCGGAGACGAGCAGTACTTC.

The genes are TRBV5-1 and TRBJ2-1; 9 bases fit TRBD2. CDR1 is SGHRS and CDR2 is YFSETQ in the germline V gene. The CDR3 covers 15 residues. V lost 3 bases, J lost 5 bases, and 6 bases stayed unmatched. DNA of the CDR3: TGCGCCAGCAGCTCCATTAGCGGGAGAAACAATGAGCAGTTCTTC. It encodes CASSSISGRNNEQFF. Complete variable domain (other parts from reference TRBV5-1 and TRBJ2-1): KAGVTQTPRYLIKTRGQQVTLSCSPISGHRSVSWYQQTPGQGLQFLFEYFSETQRNKGNFPGRFSGRQFSNSRSEMNVSTLELGDSALYLCASSSISGRNNEQFFGPGTRLTVL.

The chain carries TRBV29-1 and TRBJ1-5, with D possibly being TRBD1 (5 bases). V was trimmed by 4 bases and J by 0 bases, leaving 10 bases between them. The CDR3 is made up of 14 amino acids. Germline V lookup: CDR1 SQVTM, CDR2 ANQGSEA. The CDR3 DNA follows: TGCAGCGTTGGGGAGGGGTATAGCAATCAGCCCCAGCATTTT. Protein: CSVGEGYSNQPQHF. Full variable domain (missing parts from reference TRBV29-1 and TRBJ1-5): SAVISQKPSRDICQRGTSLTIQCQVDSQVTMMFWYRQQPGQSLTLIATANQGSEATYESGFVIDKFPISRPNLTFSTLTVSNMSPEDSSIYLCSVGEGYSNQPQHFGDGTRLSIL.

The V gene is TRBV19, the J gene TRBJ1-4; no clear D. Per the germline V gene, CDR1 is LNHDA and CDR2 is SQIVND (reference sequence). The CDR3 contains 15 residues. Trimming removed 1 base at V and 8 bases at J, with 14 bases between. The CDR3, as DNA: TGTGCCAGTAGTATAGGTGGACGGATAGGAGAAAAACTGTTTTTT. This codes for CASSIGGRIGEKLFF. The variable domain in full, with the rest retrieved from reference TRBV19 and TRBJ1-4, is DGGITQSPKYLFRKEGQNVTLSCEQNLNHDAMYWYRQDPGQGLRLIYYSQIVNDFQKGDIAEGYSVSREKKESFPLTVTSAQKNPTAFYLCASSIGGRIGEKLFFGSGTQLSVL.

V gene TRBV28 combines with J gene TRBJ1-1; unclear D gene. CDR3 length: 10 residues. Germline V gene lookup returns CDR1 MDHEN and CDR2 SYDVKM. The V end was cut by 8 bases, the J end by 7 bases, with 8 bases between. The DNA of the CDR3 is TGTGCCAGCGCCCAGGTTGAAGCTTTCTTT. It yields the protein CASAQVEAFF.

The V call is TRBV2, the J call TRBJ1-4; D may be TRBD1 (6 bases). The V gene lost 3 bases and the J gene lost 7 bases, with 15 bases spanning the gap. The germline V gene encodes CDR1 SNHLY and CDR2 FYNNEI. CDR3 length: 15 amino acids. As DNA, the CDR3 is TGTGCCAGCAGTGATATTCCGGGGGCTGGTGAAAAACTGTTTTTT. It translates to CASSDIPGAGEKLFF. Full variable domain (outside the CDR3, taken from reference TRBV2 and TRBJ1-4): EPEVTQTPSHQVTQMGQEVILRCVPISNHLYFYWYRQILGQKVEFLVSFYNNEISEKSEIFDDQFSVERPDGSNFTLKIRSTKLEDSAMYFCASSDIPGAGEKLFFGSGTQLSVL.

This chain links TRBV4-1 with TRBJ2-3, with unresolved D. This CDR3 has 14 residues. In germline, CDR1 is MGHRA, CDR2 YSYEKL. Deletions cut 0 bases from V and 2 bases from J, with 6 bases between. CDR3 residues: CASSQDYFTDTQYF. The DNA for the CDR3 is TGCGCCAGCAGCCAAGATTACTTCACAGATACGCAGTATTTT.

The genes are TRBV27 and TRBJ1-5, with a possible D match to TRBD1 (5 bases). The germline CDR1 and CDR2 sequences are MNHEY and SMNVEV (reference sequence). Trimming removed 3 bases at V and 7 bases at J, with 13 bases between. The CDR3 spans 14 residues. The CDR3 loop reads CASSFSRGTQPQHF. Written as DNA, the CDR3 is TGTGCCAGCAGTTTCTCTCGGGGCACCCAGCCCCAGCATTTT.

The chain couples TRBV7-9 to TRBJ1-1; D remains ambiguous. The CDR3 extends over 11 amino acids. CDR1 is SEHNR and CDR2 is FQNEAQ in the germline V gene (reference sequence). V was trimmed by 5 bases and J by 11 bases, leaving 12 bases between them. The CDR3 protein is CASSGELAAFF. Written as DNA, the CDR3 is TGTGCCAGCAGCGGGGAATTGGCGGCTTTCTTT.

This clone was observed a single time. The V and J genes are TRBV7-2 and TRBJ2-3; 8 bases match TRBD2. The ends lost 5 bases at V and 0 bases at J; junction bases unmatched: 4. The length of the CDR3 is 15 residues. CDR1 SGHTA and CDR2 FQGNSA come from the germline V gene. As DNA, the CDR3 is TGTGCCAGCAGCCGAGCTAGCGGGAGCACAGATACGCAGTATTTT. This encodes CASSRASGSTDTQYF.

This chain links TRBV28 with TRBJ1-1; D is undetermined. Germline V CDR1 and CDR2: MDHEN, SYDVKM. The germline V and J ends were trimmed by 5 bases and 1 base, with 14 bases remaining between them. The CDR3 contains 15 residues. As DNA, the CDR3 is TGTGCCAGCAGTCCCCCCCCGGCGACGAACACTGAAGCTTTCTTT. Its translation is CASSPPPATNTEAFF. Complete variable domain (other parts from reference TRBV28 and TRBJ1-1): DVKVTQSSRYLVKRTGEKVFLECVQDMDHENMFWYRQDPGLGLRLIYFSYDVKMKEKGDIPEGYSVSREKKERFSLILESASTNQTSMYLCASSPPPATNTEAFFGQGTRLTVV.

Only one count was recorded for this clone. Other DNA variants within this sample encode the same CDR3. The chain has TRBV7-6 and TRBJ2-7; no definite D call. This CDR3 is built from 14 residues. CDR1 SGHVS and CDR2 FNYEAQ come from the germline V gene. Trimming removed 1 base at V and 0 bases at J, with 7 bases between. CDR3 sequence (DNA): TGTGCCAGCAGCTTAGGTGGGGACTCCTACGAGCAGTACTTC. Residues: CASSLGGDSYEQYF.

The chain joins TRBV6-6 to TRBJ1-3; 10 bases match TRBD1. The J segment lost 8 bases and the V segment lost 2 bases, leaving 6 bases of the junction unmatched. Germline-derived CDR1 and CDR2 are MNHNY and SVGAGI (reference sequence). The CDR3 length is 15 residues. CDR3 bases: TGTGCCAGCAGTTACCGGACAGGGGGAAGGGACACCATATATTTT. Its translation is CASSYRTGGRDTIYF.

The chain joins TRBV28 to TRBJ2-4, with 7 bases matching TRBD1. The CDR3 runs 16 residues. The junction had 4 bases not matched to a gene; V was cut back by 2 bases and J by 0 bases. Germline assignment: CDR1 MDHEN and CDR2 SYDVKM. The CDR3: CASSLGTVLAKNIQYF. In DNA form, the CDR3 reads TGTGCCAGCAGTTTAGGGACAGTCCTAGCCAAAAACATTCAGTACTTC.

The J gene is TRBJ2-3, the V gene TRBV29-1; tentatively, D is TRBD1 (6 bases). CDR3 length equals 17 residues. V lost 0 bases, J lost 4 bases, and 20 bases lay in between. In germline, CDR1 is SQVTM, CDR2 ANQGSEA. The CDR3 loop is CSVEEIWLGADSDTQYF. In DNA, the CDR3 is TGCAGCGTTGAAGAAATTTGGTTGGGGGCCGACTCAGATACGCAGTATTTT.

This chain uses TRBV5-1 with TRBJ2-3; TRBD1 matches 11 bases. This CDR3 has 17 residues. Per the germline V gene, CDR1 is SGHRS and CDR2 is YFSETQ. Trimming took 0 bases from V and 3 from J; bases not matched to a gene: 6. The CDR3 region has the DNA TGCGCCAGCAGCTTGGGGACAGGGGGCAAGACTACAGATACGCAGTATTTT. Its translation is CASSLGTGGKTTDTQYF.

This clone has only one observation. The chain links TRBV19 to TRBJ1-5; 7 bases are a match to TRBD1. This CDR3 has 14 residues. Trimming took 10 bases from V and 2 from J; bases not matched to a gene: 8. Germline V gene lookup returns CDR1 LNHDA and CDR2 SQIVND (reference sequence). CDR3 sequence: CATGPTGGNQPQHF. The CDR3 DNA follows: TGTGCCACTGGGCCAACAGGGGGCAATCAGCCCCAGCATTTT.

The chain is built from TRBV11-2 and TRBJ2-3; D uncertain. Trimming removed 2 bases at V and 4 bases at J, with 10 bases between. This CDR3 comprises 14 residues. Per the germline V gene, CDR1 is SGHAT and CDR2 is FQNNGV. This CDR3 reads CASSLSPPPDTQYF. The CDR3 DNA follows: TGTGCCAGCAGCTTATCCCCACCCCCAGATACGCAGTATTTT.